This T cell receptor beta chain came from a study of blood T cell repertoires in COVID-19. Study-wide context: Acute and convalescent COVID-19 samples came from the United States, Italy and Spain.

The CDR3 totals 13 residues. From germline, CDR1 is SQVTM and CDR2 ANQGSEA. V lost 4 bases, J lost 3 bases, and 10 bases lay in between. As handled by the study authors: Nucleated cell number was recorded as an estimate derived from reference gene primer amplification. Profiling relied on immunoSEQ multiplex PCR, and the TCRdb table lists in-frame clones only, not all of them. The DNA was the basis for D and trimming; V, J and clone size are from that table. The sample has 200,000 to 250,000 clones; about 85% are singletons. Enrolled during active infection, Seattle patients were then followed longitudinally.

Specimen: peripheral blood. The rearrangement joins TRBV29-1 to TRBJ1-5, with D tentatively TRBD1 (6 bases). The sequence was obtained from a woman aged 45-60 years with COVID-19, enrolled during active disease. The CDR3 is CSVGPGVNQPQHF. CDR3 DNA: TGCAGCGTTGGTCCAGGGGTCAATCAGCCCCAGCATTTT.